This T cell receptor beta chain was recovered during a study of cytomegalovirus exposure and HLA in healthy donors (dated by TCRdb to about 2017). As for the study more broadly: In an earlier analysis of 550 to 750 of the donors, approximately 300 Gb of sequence data and 100 million or so unique TCR beta sequences from some 170 million T cells were reported. An early release that covered about 600 HLA-typed donors contained approximately 290 gigabases of sequencing data and some 87 million unique TCR sequences. Among the roughly 380 genotyped donors, around 81% belonged to the genetic ancestry cluster associated with self-reported Caucasian donors. The study was designed to test whether signatures of past pathogen exposure could be identified by cataloging public T cell receptors. The T cell repertoires of roughly 660 subjects were profiled by immunosequencing and related to cytomegalovirus serostatus. Along with the roughly 700-subject first cohort, a separate validation cohort of over a hundred different subjects was used. To predict cytomegalovirus infection status, the study brought together high-throughput TCR immunosequencing, statistical association of individual TCRs with disease status, and machine learning. A later analysis re-analyzed previously published TCR beta repertoires from several hundred donors and added high-resolution HLA genotyping to study TCR occurrence patterns. In the later analysis, no new phenotypic data were used to find candidate immune exposures; instead, reliance was placed on TCR beta sequences and their occurrence across donors. An earlier analysis of 587 of the donors applied high-throughput TCR beta sequencing to assess whether each TCR beta V gene segment acted as functional or pseudogenic. Donor age, sex, ethnicity and CMV serostatus were collected together with the repertoire data. A later genetic analysis used genome-wide SNP genotypes for about three fifths of the 666 donors, treating that subset as a discovery cohort. All discovery cohort repertoires had been generated using a single sequencing platform. HLA typing included class I and class II loci at four-digit resolution. The number of typed donors differed by locus: about 620-640 for A, B, C, DRB1 and DQB1; 500 to 550 for DQA1; 606 for DPA1; and 400 to 480 for DPB1. About five DR-DQ haplotypes were treated as single units for association and clustering because of strong linkage in the cohort. Across some 400 genotyped donors of the cohort, an average of roughly 250,000 unique TCR beta nucleotide sequences per donor were sequenced, and roughly 20% of those sequences were non-productive. The investigation overall reported the following: A later analysis reported that several top co-occurrence clusters appeared linked to parvovirus B19, influenza, CMV and Epstein-Barr virus. In a later analysis, HLA-associated TCR beta chains showed more clonal expansion and lower generation probabilities than non-associated chains that were equally common. Because counts were too low, around 18 rarely observed V segments, including chromosome 9 orphons, were left out of the earlier analysis of approximately 500 of the donors. While some public TCRs were present in many individuals, most TCR sequences turned up only very rarely across donors. Cytomegalovirus status was reported to be diagnosed by the classifier with high specificity and sensitivity in both the original and validation cohorts. In vitro tests confirmed that three of the cytomegalovirus-associated TCR beta chains recognize cytomegalovirus antigens. When HLA alleles, especially DR and DQ, strongly co-occurred, TCR associations were difficult to assign to individual alleles. Because the 87-base-pair reads could not distinguish some IMGT-functional V segments, including TRBV6-2 and TRBV6-3, those segments were excluded. In a later analysis, some 18,000 TCR beta sequences were associated with specific HLA alleles at a false discovery rate of 0.05. In a later genetic analysis, a missense DCLRE1C variant was associated with V-gene and J-gene trimming of TCR beta chains, and the association was replicated in an independent cohort. The authors suggested that the approach could potentially be extended to other disease states and immunological phenotypes. Linkage disequilibrium might explain the correlated functional status among segregating V segments, but an unknown experimental factor could not be excluded. The presence/absence analyses assumed that sequencing depth was roughly uniform across donors, and that assumption may not be true. In a later analysis, the rate of TCR association differed among HLA loci, with DRB1 alleles having the most associated TCRs and HLA-C alleles having the fewest. In an earlier analysis of some 550 of the donors, most TCR beta V segments were observed in productive rearrangements about 90% or about 30% of the time, broadly matching IMGT annotations. The cohort was sequenced for TCR beta chains only, and without alpha or paired-chain data the features that could be detected were limited. A total of 164 TCR beta chains were listed by the study as associated with cytomegalovirus. A further reported finding was that TCR beta sequences accurately predicted the HLA-A and HLA-B alleles for most subjects in the first cohort. Compared with the roughly 670-donor mean, donors in an Asian-associated ancestry cluster had fewer N-insertions in productive TCRs, according to a later genetic analysis. HLA typing was unavailable for some donors at each locus, so association tests used only the typed subset. A cluster of highly shared sequence variants was judged likely to represent a technical artifact of the sequencing pipeline. According to a later analysis, most CMV-associated TCR beta chains appeared to be HLA-restricted, and the HLA associations seemed to be driven largely by CMV exposure. CMV serostatus was the only immune exposure information available for the cohort.

Remarks on this clone: Its antigen is unknown. Per-nucleotide qualities are absent, and no much larger clonotype sits a single base away.

CDR1 and CDR2 are read off the germline V gene as SGHVS and FNYEAQ. Trimming takes 3 bases from V and 4 bases from J, and the germline ends sit 12 bases apart. The CDR3, from cysteine to phenylalanine, totals 15 residues. The entry retains the CDR3 DNA only, 45 bases that are in frame from base 1. In total, just over 650 healthy bone marrow donors made up the cohort. At the time of sampling, all cohort members were nominally healthy, though unrecorded immune exposures were likely present. The donor tested CMV seropositive, placing the donor among the 289 seropositive members of the cohort. A peripheral blood sample was collected from each donor, and TCR beta sequencing was performed on peripheral blood mononuclear cells. Genomic DNA was extracted from the blood cell samples with the Qiagen DNeasy Blood Extraction Kit. Library preparation was by the immunoSEQ multiplex PCR assay. For the multiplex PCR, a mixture combining 60 forward primers for TCR Vbeta segments and 13 reverse primers for TCR Jbeta segments was used. The CDR3 region of rearranged TCR beta genes was amplified from genomic DNA with a multiplex PCR assay. Amplified TCR beta libraries were sequenced as 87-base-pair reads on the Illumina HiSeq System. In the paper's pipeline: Across the 640 or so repertoires, a later analysis counted 80 million or so unique TCR beta chains, 9 million to 14 million of which were shared by at least two donors. Raw reads were error-corrected and collapsed into unique sequences with a nearest-neighbor algorithm that merged closely related sequences to remove PCR and sequencing errors. V, D and J gene segments were assigned by aligning CDR3 sequences to IMGT reference sequences. For a sequence to be retained, a match of at least six nucleotides to both a V gene segment and a J gene segment was required. Rearrangements were classified as productive when the CDR3 lacked stop codons and remained in frame with V and J, and all other rearrangements were classified as non-productive. Following IMGT convention, CDR3 was defined as the stretch from the second conserved V-encoded cysteine to the conserved J-encoded phenylalanine. Sequences without an unambiguous match to a single V gene segment were excluded from the earlier analysis of almost 600 of the donors. An earlier analysis of 587 of the donors called V segments functional above 56.7% productive rearrangements and segregating when the between-donor standard deviation exceeded 5%. A statistical classification framework was developed to diagnose cytomegalovirus status using the catalog of TCR beta chain sequences. V and J gene assignment, in a later analysis, came from comparing TCR nucleotide sequences with IMGT/GENE-DB human TR gene sequences. In a later analysis, CDR3 sequences and most-parsimonious VDJ recombination scenarios were assigned using the TCRdist pipeline. In a later analysis, each TCR beta chain was defined by its CDR3 amino acid sequence together with its V-gene family, and reads without a unique V-gene family were excluded. As a way to deal with suspected cross-contamination and a sequencing artifact, a later analysis dropped 640 or so nucleotide sequences that were highly shared and had low generation probability. In a later analysis, a clonal expansion index for each public chain was calculated from normalized within-repertoire ranks of inferred template counts. In a later analysis, generation probabilities were computed using a VDJ recombination model fitted to out-of-frame rearrangements, and the results were checked against IGoR. Hypergeometric tests were used in a later analysis to score TCR-TCR, TCR-HLA and TCR-CMV co-occurrence, with a repertoire-size bias correction applied to the TCR pairs. False discovery rates were estimated in a later analysis by permuting HLA or CMV assignments 20 times. A later analysis grouped co-occurring TCRs with DBSCAN, adding TCRdist sequence similarity when clustering within HLA-allele-positive subsets. Co-occurrence clustering excluded repertoires with fewer than 30,000 or more than 120,000 public chains, plus five with anomalous nucleotide sharing. Sourced from immuneACCESS, this table was stored by TCRdb with only in-frame sequences that have V and J called. A share of the clones is absent; for the studies checked, an unresolved V gene accounts for under half, and the remainder has no known explanation. For V, J and clone size, that table is used; D and trimming come from the DNA. This sample holds about 130,000 clones; around 77% were observed only once. The ten most abundant clones make up more than 4% of the sample.

This TCR came from a male donor in good health and CMV-seropositive. In this chain, TRBV7-6 is recombined with TRBJ2-2, with the D gene too uncertain to name. Source material: PBMCs. The encoded CDR3 is CASSFAAPGTGELFF. The nucleotide sequence is given as TGTGCCAGCAGCTTTGCCGCACCGGGCACCGGGGAGCTGTTTTTT.